This entry features one T cell receptor (beta chain) sequence. What it binds is not known. Libraries were prepared by immunoSEQ multiplex PCR; TCRdb keeps only in-frame clonotypes and omits some of them. This sample has 55,000 to 65,000 clones, with over 70% found just once. This sample stems from a study of T cell responses to AZD1222 COVID-19 vaccine. Trimming took off 6 bases at V and 2 bases at J, with 14 bases between the two ends. The germline CDR1 and CDR2 sequences are LNHDA and SQIVND (reference sequence). The CDR3 contains 15 residues. Second doses that came at about 4 or about 12 weeks were put together. Points from the study as a whole: Nearly half of spike-specific TCRs reportedly target unmutated variant regions. Seropositivity was recorded at baseline in only 6 or 7 AZD1222 recipients. Donors in the cohort were predominantly white British and more often female, and clonal diversity was possibly underestimated.

The sequencing used peripheral blood, collected 28 days after the second AZD1222 dose. This clonotype was sampled from an adult who received the AZD1222 COVID-19 vaccine. The rearrangement uses TRBV19 and TRBJ1-5; D uncertain. The DNA for the CDR3 is TGTGCCAGTAGGGACCGATATAGAGGCAATCAGCCCCAGCATTTT. This translates into CASRDRYRGNQPQHF.